Listed below are T cell receptor beta chains from one sample, sequenced in a study. TCRdb used MiXCR to reprocess the RT-PCR reads, holding one entry per CDR3 protein. The table lists hundreds of thousands of distinct CDR3 sequences, 13% to 15% of them singletons. Sequences were obtained from memory CD4+ T cells from blood. The receptors shown here come from a female donor in good health, serving as a healthy control. Each CDR3 is given with its conserved first and last residue. D genes are given only for firm matches. For some rows the clone size is stated as once, few or many, or as a class when expanded; others skip it.

clone_size	v_call	j_call	d_call	cdr3_nt	cdr3_aa
few	TRBV12-3/TRBV12-4	TRBJ2-7	TRBD1	TGTGCCAGCACCTGGGGACAGGGCTACGAGCAGTACTTC	CASTWGQGYEQYF
few	TRBV25-1	TRBJ2-7	TRBD1	TGTGCCAGCAGAGACAGGGGCACCATCTACGAGCAGTACTTC	CASRDRGTIYEQYF
few	TRBV7-2	TRBJ2-7	TRBD1	TGTGCCAGCAGCTTAAACAGGGACAGGGCACTCTACGAGCAGTACTTC	CASSLNRDRALYEQYF
many	TRBV4-2	TRBJ2-2	TRBD2	TGTGCCAGCAGCCAAGACTTCATAAGCGGGAGTAACACCGGGGAGCTGTTTTTT	CASSQDFISGSNTGELFF
few	TRBV6-1	TRBJ1-1	NA	TGTGCCAGCAGTGTCTGGGGCACTGAAGCTTTCTTT	CASSVWGTEAFF
many	TRBV20-1	TRBJ1-2	NA	TGCAGTGCTATCCGCTTTTGGGGAGGGAAGGATGGCTACACCTTC	CSAIRFWGGKDGYTF
many	TRBV20-1	TRBJ2-7	NA	TGCAGTGCGGGAGGTGGGGAGCAGTACTTC	CSAGGGEQYF
many	TRBV15	TRBJ1-3	NA	TGTGCCACCAGCCCTAGGACAGCTGGAAACACCATATATTTT	CATSPRTAGNTIYF
NA	TRBV5-4	TRBJ2-3	NA	TGTGCCAGCAGCGAACCGGGCCATAACACAGATACGCAGTATTTT	CASSEPGHNTDTQYF
NA	TRBV12-3/TRBV12-4	TRBJ1-2	TRBD1	TGTGCCAGCAGTGCACAGGGGCCGGACTATGGCTACACCTTC	CASSAQGPDYGYTF
NA	TRBV20-1	TRBJ2-7	NA	TGCAGTGCTCCCAAAAAACCTTACTACGAGCAGTACTTC	CSAPKKPYYEQYF
NA	TRBV10-3	TRBJ1-4	NA	TGTGCCAGGACGCGGCTACTGTTTTTT	CARTRLLFF
many	TRBV6-5	TRBJ1-1	NA	TGTGCCAGCAGTTACTCGTTCTACCAGCCGCGAGAAGCTTTCTTT	CASSYSFYQPREAFF
NA	TRBV7-3	TRBJ2-3	TRBD1	TGTGCCAGCAGCCCCCAGACAGGGTTTGGTACAGATACGCAGTATTTT	CASSPQTGFGTDTQYF
few	TRBV20-1	TRBJ1-4	NA	TGCAGTGCTACACCCAAAGACAGTGGTAATGAAAAACTGTTTTTT	CSATPKDSGNEKLFF
many	TRBV11-2	TRBJ2-1	NA	TGTGCCAGCAGCTTAGGAGATGGCAGGGGTAATGAGCAGTTCTTC	CASSLGDGRGNEQFF
NA	TRBV20-1	TRBJ1-3	NA	TGCAGTGCTGTCGACCCGAGCTCTGGAAACACCATATATTTT	CSAVDPSSGNTIYF
many	TRBV10-3	TRBJ1-1	TRBD1	TGTGCCATCAGTGACCCCGGGGGGACAGGGACCACTGAAGCTTTCTTT	CAISDPGGTGTTEAFF
few	TRBV28	TRBJ2-3	NA	TGTGCTTCTCGGGGCTACACAGATACGCAGTATTTT	CASRGYTDTQYF
few	TRBV4-3	TRBJ1-2	NA	TGCGCCAGCAGCCGACTCCATGAGGGGGACTATGGCTACACCTTC	CASSRLHEGDYGYTF
many	TRBV4-2	TRBJ2-5	TRBD2	TGTGCCAGCAGCCAAGATGGGCAGAGGACTAGCGGGATAGAGACCCAGTACTTC	CASSQDGQRTSGIETQYF
NA	TRBV15	TRBJ1-3	TRBD1	TGTGCCACCAGCACCGCGGCACAGGGGAGGTCTGGAACCACCATATATTTT	CATSTAAQGRSGTTIYF
NA	TRBV20-1	TRBJ2-7	NA	TGCAGTGCTAGTCAGGTTACCTACGAGCAGTACTTC	CSASQVTYEQYF
few	TRBV7-8	TRBJ2-3	NA	TGTGCCAGCAGCTTAGCTCCATGGGGCACAGATACGCAGTATTTT	CASSLAPWGTDTQYF
few	TRBV30	TRBJ1-5	TRBD1	TGTGCCTGGAGTGACCAGGGGGGCCGGCCCCAGCATTTT	CAWSDQGGRPQHF
many	TRBV20-1	TRBJ1-2	NA	TGCAGTGCTAGAGGGCCATGGGACGGATTTGACTATGGCTACACCTTC	CSARGPWDGFDYGYTF
NA	TRBV7-2	TRBJ2-3	NA	TGTGCCAGCAGCTTAGTTGAGGGGGTGGCGACAGATACGCAGTATTTT	CASSLVEGVATDTQYF
many	TRBV20-1	TRBJ1-5	NA	TGCAGTGCTAGTACAGGGTTTCGCAATCAGCCCCAGCATTTT	CSASTGFRNQPQHF
few	TRBV9	TRBJ1-1	NA	TGTGCCAGCAGCGTTACAAGCGACACTGAAGCTTTCTTT	CASSVTSDTEAFF
many	TRBV3-1	TRBJ2-1	NA	TGTGCCAGCAGCCTTAGCGAGGGTGAGCAGTTCTTC	CASSLSEGEQFF
NA	TRBV3-1	TRBJ2-1	TRBD1	TGTGCCAGCAGTCTTGAGCGGACAGGGGGTTACAATGAGCAGTTCTTC	CASSLERTGGYNEQFF
few	TRBV5-5	TRBJ2-7	NA	TGTGCCAGCAGCTTTGGTAGCGGCCACTCCTACGAGCAGTACTTC	CASSFGSGHSYEQYF
many	TRBV6-5	TRBJ2-1	TRBD1	TGTGCCAGCAGTTCGCCGGGACAGGGATCCAATGAGCAGTTCTTC	CASSSPGQGSNEQFF
few	TRBV13	TRBJ2-6	TRBD2	TGTGCCAGCAGTGACCAGTTCGGTAGCGGGGGCTCTGGGGCCAACGTCCTGACTTTC	CASSDQFGSGGSGANVLTF
NA	TRBV7-9	TRBJ1-2	NA	TGTGCCAGCAGCTTATTAGGGGCGGACGGCTACACCTTC	CASSLLGADGYTF
many	TRBV10-3	TRBJ2-5	TRBD2	TGTGCCCCCAAGGTTCGGGGGGGACCTGAAGAGACCCAGTACTTC	CAPKVRGGPEETQYF
few	TRBV5-6	TRBJ1-3	TRBD1	TGTGCCAGCAGCCCCGGGACAGGGGATGGTGACAACACCATATATTTT	CASSPGTGDGDNTIYF
NA	TRBV20-1	TRBJ2-2	NA	TGCAGTGCTACCGCGGGGGCCACCGGGGAGCTGTTTTTT	CSATAGATGELFF
many	TRBV5-1	TRBJ2-7	TRBD2	TGCGCCAGCAGCTTCAACATAGCGGGAGGGACCTACGAGCAGTACTTC	CASSFNIAGGTYEQYF
few	TRBV12-3/TRBV12-4	TRBJ2-3	NA	TGTGCCAGCACCCTGGGGACAGATACGCAGTATTTT	CASTLGTDTQYF
many	TRBV4-3	TRBJ2-7	NA	TGCGCCAGCAGCCAAGTTTGGGACCAAACCTACGAGCAGTACTTC	CASSQVWDQTYEQYF
few	TRBV5-1	TRBJ2-5	NA	TGCGCCAGCAGATTGGCCGGCAGACAAGAGACCCAGTACTTC	CASRLAGRQETQYF
NA	TRBV12-3/TRBV12-4	TRBJ1-5	NA	TGTGCCAGCAGTTTACCCGGACAGATAACCACGACGATCAATCAGCCCCAGCATTTT	CASSLPGQITTTINQPQHF